The 28 T cell receptor beta chains reported below all come from one sample, sequenced in a study of tumor T cells in aggressive B-cell lymphoma. Only in-frame clones appear in the TCRdb table, and some are missing; sequencing was by immunoSEQ multiplex PCR. The sample records 7,000 to 9,500 clones, approximately 81% being singletons. Sequencing was performed on tumor tissue. Source of these receptors: an adult with diffuse large B cell lymphoma.

On this clone itself: Additional DNA sequences in this sample encode the identical CDR3. The V gene is TRBV5-6, the J gene TRBJ1-1; possibly TRBD1 for D (5 bases). Germline assignment: CDR1 SGHDT and CDR2 YYEEEE. This CDR3 has 15 residues. V shed 8 bases and J shed 0 bases, with 17 bases lying between them. CDR3 residues: CASSTLTVLNTEAFF. CDR3 bases: TGTGCCAGTAGCACCTTGACAGTACTGAACACTGAAGCTTTCTTT.

V is TRBV27 and J is TRBJ1-4; 7 nucleotides agree with TRBD1. The CDR3 has 14 residues. Germline assignment: CDR1 MNHEY and CDR2 SMNVEV (reference sequence). After removal of 4 bases from V and 4 bases from J, the junction contained 3 bases not matched to a gene. The CDR3 bases are TGTGCCAGCAGTTCGGGACAGTTTAATGAAAAACTGTTTTTT. Encoded protein: CASSSGQFNEKLFF.

This rearrangement joins TRBV7-2 to TRBJ2-3, with 7 bases aligning to TRBD1. The length of the CDR3 is 15 residues. Germline CDR1 and CDR2: SGHTA and FQGNSA. V was pared by 3 bases and J by 7 bases, with 10 bases of the junction left unmatched. The CDR3 protein is CASSFTGVQGYTQYF. CDR3 sequence (DNA): TGTGCCAGCAGCTTCACAGGGGTCCAGGGGTATACGCAGTATTTT. The full variable domain, in which reference TRBV7-2 and TRBJ2-3 provide the parts outside the CDR3, is GAGVSQSPSNKVTEKGKDVELRCDPISGHTALYWYRQSLGQGLEFLIYFQGNSAPDKSGLPSDRFSAERTGGSVSTLTIQRTQQEDSAVYLCASSFTGVQGYTQYFGPGTRLTVL.

This clone has a single count. The V gene is TRBV6-5, the J gene TRBJ2-1; 8 bases agree with TRBD2. V lost 6 bases and J lost 8; bases outside the gene matches: 9. The CDR3 totals 14 residues. Germline V gene sequence: CDR1 MNHEY, CDR2 SVGAGI. The CDR3 protein is CASSHSGAPHEQFF. In nucleotides, the CDR3 is TGTGCCAGCAGCCATAGCGGGGCGCCCCATGAGCAGTTCTTC.

This chain uses TRBV19 with TRBJ2-2, with TRBD1 as a possible D gene (6 bases). Germline V CDR1 and CDR2: LNHDA, SQIVND (reference sequence). V gave up 3 bases and J gave up 8 bases, with 16 bases separating them. The CDR3 runs 15 residues. CDR3 DNA: TGTGCCAGTAGTATTAATCTAGGACAGTTAGGGGAGCTGTTTTTT. Protein: CASSINLGQLGELFF.

The chain is built from TRBV28 and TRBJ1-1; TRBD1 might be the D (6 bases). This CDR3 contains 14 residues. Germline CDR1 reads MDHEN; CDR2 reads SYDVKM. Trimming removed 1 base from V and 5 bases from J, with 11 bases in between. The CDR3 protein is CASSLYRERTEAFF. Here the CDR3 DNA reads TGTGCCAGCAGTTTATACAGGGAGAGGACTGAAGCTTTCTTT. The entire variable domain, with the rest obtained from reference TRBV28 and TRBJ1-1, is as follows: DVKVTQSSRYLVKRTGEKVFLECVQDMDHENMFWYRQDPGLGLRLIYFSYDVKMKEKGDIPEGYSVSREKKERFSLILESASTNQTSMYLCASSLYRERTEAFFGQGTRLTVV.

This clone was detected once. V is TRBV6-5 and J is TRBJ1-2; possible D gene TRBD1, 5 bases. Per germline, CDR1 MNHEY and CDR2 SVGAGI. This CDR3 has 12 amino acids. Trimming pared 5 bases from V and 14 bases from J, leaving 18 bases between. CDR3 nucleotide sequence: TGTGCCAGCAGTCCGACAGTAGGGGCGAATACCTTC. It yields the protein CASSPTVGANTF.

The chain recombines TRBV27 with TRBJ1-4; D call uncertain. Germline CDR1 is MNHEY and CDR2 is SMNVEV (reference sequence). The CDR3 spans 16 residues. The germline V and J ends were trimmed by 3 bases and 4 bases, with 15 bases remaining between them. Written as DNA, the CDR3 is TGTGCCAGCAGTTTTAATGAGGGAGGTAGTAATGAAAAACTGTTTTTT. Amino acid sequence: CASSFNEGGSNEKLFF.

The CDR3 nucleotides read TGTGCCAGCAGTGACCGGGACAGCCTCTATGGCTACACCTTC. This encodes CASSDRDSLYGYTF. The chain combines TRBV27 with TRBJ1-2; 7 nucleotides line up with TRBD1. V was clipped by 5 bases and J by 4 bases; unmatched bases: 7. CDR3 length: 14 residues. The V gene's germline CDR1 is MNHEY and CDR2 SMNVEV (reference sequence).

The genes are TRBV4-1 and TRBJ1-4; D perhaps matches TRBD1 (6 bases). V was pared by 4 bases and J by 7 bases, with 22 bases between. Germline lookup yields CDR1 MGHRA and CDR2 YSYEKL. The CDR3 length is 17 residues. Here the CDR3 DNA reads TGCGCCAGCAGCCGGGGGGGCAATAACAGGGCCGGTGAAAAACTGTTTTTT. Its protein product is CASSRGGNNRAGEKLFF.

The J gene is TRBJ2-3, the V gene TRBV7-9; D gene ambiguous. The germline gives CDR1 SEHNR, CDR2 FQNEAQ (reference sequence). The CDR3 has 15 amino acids. V shed 1 base and J shed 2 bases, with 10 bases lying between them. The CDR3 nucleotides read TGTGCCAGCAGCTTAGGTGGCAGTCTCACAGATACGCAGTATTTT. This sequence encodes CASSLGGSLTDTQYF.

The rearrangement links TRBV28 to TRBJ1-2; TRBD1 is a possible D gene (5 bases). The germline V and J ends were trimmed by 6 bases and 1 base, with 12 bases remaining between them. In germline, CDR1 is MDHEN, CDR2 SYDVKM. The CDR3 contains 14 residues. The CDR3 here is CASRPPTVNYGYTF. CDR3 bases: TGTGCCAGCAGACCACCGACAGTTAACTATGGCTACACCTTC.

In its sample, this clone was seen once. This chain links TRBV4-2 with TRBJ2-3; 12 nucleotides agree with TRBD2. Germline loops: CDR1 LGHNA, CDR2 YNFKEQ. V lost 1 base and J lost 4; bases outside the gene matches: 6. CDR3 length: 17 amino acids. The CDR3 nucleotides are TGTGCCAGCAGCCAAGTGGCTAGCGGGGGGGCCCCAGATACGCAGTATTTT. Its translation: CASSQVASGGAPDTQYF.

The chain joins TRBV5-1 to TRBJ1-2; no firm D call. CDR1 is SGHRS and CDR2 is YFSETQ in the germline V gene. V gave up 5 bases and J gave up 1 base, with 12 bases separating them. The CDR3 is 14 residues long. CDR3 nucleotide sequence: TGCGCCAGCAGAGTGGAGTTTCTTAACTATGGCTACACCTTC. It codes for CASRVEFLNYGYTF.

The gene calls are TRBV10-3 and TRBJ2-1; D might be TRBD2 (5 bases). The CDR3 has 16 residues. Germline V gene sequence: CDR1 ENHRY, CDR2 SYGVKD. Trimming took off 2 bases at V and 1 base at J, with 12 bases between the two ends. The CDR3 is CAISEEGAGSYNEQFF. The CDR3 bases are TGTGCCATCAGTGAGGAGGGTGCGGGTTCCTACAATGAGCAGTTCTTC.

The V call is TRBV5-6, the J call TRBJ1-5; a possible D gene is TRBD1 (6 bases). This CDR3 contains 14 residues. Trimming removed 4 bases from V and 0 bases from J, with 8 bases in between. Germline CDR1 SGHDT, CDR2 YYEEEE. The CDR3 region is CASSLDSSNQPQHF. The CDR3 DNA follows: TGTGCCAGCAGCCTGGACAGTAGCAATCAGCCCCAGCATTTT.

J is TRBJ2-7 and V is TRBV30; tentatively, D is TRBD1 (7 bases). This CDR3 has 13 amino acids. The V gene's germline CDR1 is GTSNPN and CDR2 SVGIG (reference sequence). V gave up 5 bases and J gave up 5 bases, with 16 bases separating them. The CDR3 bases are TGTGCCTGGGCACCAGGAGGGGGCGACGAGCAGTACTTC. This sequence encodes CAWAPGGGDEQYF.

The chain carries TRBV28 and TRBJ1-4; tentatively, D is TRBD1 (6 bases). The CDR3 has 14 residues. V was clipped by 7 bases and J by 0 bases, with 9 bases between them. Germline CDR1 is MDHEN and CDR2 is SYDVKM. The CDR3 loop reads CASMGAATNEKLFF. CDR3 nucleotide sequence: TGTGCCAGCATGGGGGCCGCAACTAATGAAAAACTGTTTTTT.

This sequence joins TRBV19 and TRBJ1-1; D ambiguous. V lost 5 bases and J 0 bases, leaving 13 bases between the germline ends. There are 15 residues in the CDR3. CDR1 and CDR2 from the germline V gene are LNHDA and SQIVND (reference sequence). The CDR3 loop is CASSGEQKMNTEAFF. As DNA, the CDR3 is TGTGCCAGTAGTGGCGAACAGAAAATGAACACTGAAGCTTTCTTT.

A single count supports this clone. The chain carries TRBV6-1 and TRBJ1-2; D uncertain. Between the trimmed V and J ends, which lost 3 bases and 2 bases, there was a span of 13 bases. The CDR3 has 15 residues. The germline CDR1 and CDR2 sequences are MNHNS and SASEGT. CDR3 bases: TGTGCCAGCAGTGAGTTCCAGGCCAACAACTATGGCTACACCTTC. Its protein product is CASSEFQANNYGYTF.

The V call is TRBV30, the J call TRBJ1-1; a possible D gene is TRBD1 (6 bases). Germline V lookup: CDR1 GTSNPN, CDR2 SVGIG (reference sequence). The CDR3 is 18 amino acids. Deletions cut 0 bases from V and 3 bases from J, with 23 bases between. The CDR3 bases are TGTGCCTGGAGTGTAAGCTTCCCTCAGGGGAATAAGGACACTGAAGCTTTCTTT. Its protein is CAWSVSFPQGNKDTEAFF.

V and J are TRBV18 and TRBJ1-1; D is uncertain. Germline values: CDR1 KGHSH, CDR2 LQKENI. The CDR3 runs to 15 residues. Trimming took 1 base from V and 3 from J, leaving 12 bases between them. The CDR3 region is CASSPHPGWDTEAFF. The CDR3 nucleotides read TGTGCCAGCTCACCACACCCGGGTTGGGACACTGAAGCTTTCTTT.

The chain is built from TRBV9 and TRBJ2-7; D is unresolved. CDR3 length equals 15 residues. Germline V gene sequence: CDR1 SGDLS, CDR2 YYNGEE. Deletions cut 2 bases from V and 0 bases from J, with 12 bases between. The CDR3 spells CASSVSERPSYEQYF. CDR3 bases: TGTGCCAGCAGCGTTTCGGAGAGACCCTCCTACGAGCAGTACTTC.

The sample holds one count of this clone. This rearrangement joins TRBV4-3 to TRBJ2-3; 8 nucleotides line up with TRBD2. The V and J ends lost 0 bases and 1 base, in that order; junction bases with no gene match: 3. Germline V lookup: CDR1 LGHNA, CDR2 YSLEER. This CDR3 comprises 16 residues. CDR3 sequence (DNA): TGCGCCAGCAGCCAAGAATGGCGGGGGGGCACAGATACGCAGTATTTT. Translated, it gives CASSQEWRGGTDTQYF.

A few counts support this clone. The rearrangement links TRBV2 to TRBJ1-6, with 10 nucleotides matching TRBD1. V lost 7 bases to trimming and J lost 10 bases; unmatched junction nucleotides: 10. CDR3 length: 15 amino acids. CDR1 and CDR2 from the germline V gene are SNHLY and FYNNEI. As DNA, the CDR3 is TGTGCCAGCAAGGGGTCAGGGACAGGGGTGTCACCCCTCCACTTT. This sequence encodes CASKGSGTGVSPLHF.

In this sample, this clone turned up a few times. The J gene is TRBJ1-1, the V gene TRBV4-1, with a weak D call TRBD1 (5 bases). Germline CDR1 and CDR2: MGHRA and YSYEKL. Trimming took 7 bases from V and 0 from J, leaving 12 bases between them. The CDR3 extends over 14 amino acids. CDR3 amino acids: CASTRGSMNTEAFF. CDR3 bases: TGCGCCAGCACCCGGGGGAGTATGAACACTGAAGCTTTCTTT.

The CDR3 DNA is TGTGCCATCAATCCGGGACAGGGGGCTAATGAGCAGTTCTTC. Residues: CAINPGQGANEQFF. This chain joins TRBV10-3 and TRBJ2-1, with TRBD1 identical over 12 bases. Germline-derived CDR1 and CDR2 are ENHRY and SYGVKD. J lost 7 bases, V lost 7 bases, and 5 bases had no gene match. The length of the CDR3 is 14 residues.

The CDR3 sequence: CASSGRDRGEKLFF. CDR3 bases: TGTGCCAGCAGCGGCCGGGACAGGGGCGAAAAACTGTTTTTT. The chain combines TRBV9 with TRBJ1-4; TRBD1 matches 10 bases. CDR3 length: 14 amino acids. Germline V gene data show CDR1 as SGDLS and CDR2 as YYNGEE. Trimming removed 3 bases from V and 8 bases from J; junction bases left unmatched: 4.